This TCR beta chain was retrieved from a study of response to subunit inactivated influenza vaccine. TCRdb independently ran MiXCR on the RT-PCR reads; one entry per CDR3 protein. The profile covers about 780,000 distinct CDR3 sequences, with about a fifth appearing a single time and about a tenth taken by the ten largest. Regarding the study as a whole: Every seasonal influenza vaccination brings in few new T cells, the authors suggested.

As to this clonotype: What it binds is unknown.

Germline assignment: CDR1 SGHRS and CDR2 YFSETQ. This CDR3 is built from 19 residues. Deletions cut 1 base from V and 3 bases from J, with 25 bases between. The material sequenced was PBMCs from blood, taken 5 days after vaccination. The chain carries TRBV5-1 and TRBJ1-1; possibly TRBD1 for D (6 bases). The sequence derives from a man between 45 and 60 years old who received an inactivated influenza vaccine. The CDR3 here is CASSLRGQGRPRRDTEAFF. CDR3 sequence (DNA): TGCGCCAGCAGCTTGCGAGGGCAGGGGCGCCCTAGACGAGACACTGAAGCTTTCTTT.